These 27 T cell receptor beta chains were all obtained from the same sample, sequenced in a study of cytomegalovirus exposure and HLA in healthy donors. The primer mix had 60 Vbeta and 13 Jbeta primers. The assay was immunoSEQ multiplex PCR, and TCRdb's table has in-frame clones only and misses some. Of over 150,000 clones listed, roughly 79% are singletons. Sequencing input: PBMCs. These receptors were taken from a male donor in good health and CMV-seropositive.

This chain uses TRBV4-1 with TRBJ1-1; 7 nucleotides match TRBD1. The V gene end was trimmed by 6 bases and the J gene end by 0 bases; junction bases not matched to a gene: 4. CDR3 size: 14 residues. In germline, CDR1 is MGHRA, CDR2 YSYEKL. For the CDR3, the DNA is TGCGCCAGCAGTCAACAGGGGTTGAACACTGAAGCTTTCTTT. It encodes CASSQQGLNTEAFF.

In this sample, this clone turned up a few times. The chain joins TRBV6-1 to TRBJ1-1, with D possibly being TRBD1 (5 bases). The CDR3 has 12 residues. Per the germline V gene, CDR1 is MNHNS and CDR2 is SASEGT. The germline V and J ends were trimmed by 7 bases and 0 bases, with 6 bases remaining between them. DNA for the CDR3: TGTGCCAGCATAGGGGTGAACACTGAAGCTTTCTTT. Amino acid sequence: CASIGVNTEAFF.

CDR3 loop: CASSLGIRGSGTGELFF. In nucleotides, the CDR3 is TGTGCCAGCAGCTTAGGAATCAGGGGCTCAGGCACCGGGGAGCTGTTTTTT. The J gene is TRBJ2-2, the V gene TRBV7-8; D is perhaps TRBD1 (6 bases). The CDR3 length is 17 residues. Deletions cut 1 base from V and 4 bases from J, with 16 bases between. The V gene's germline CDR1 is SGHVS and CDR2 FQNEAQ.

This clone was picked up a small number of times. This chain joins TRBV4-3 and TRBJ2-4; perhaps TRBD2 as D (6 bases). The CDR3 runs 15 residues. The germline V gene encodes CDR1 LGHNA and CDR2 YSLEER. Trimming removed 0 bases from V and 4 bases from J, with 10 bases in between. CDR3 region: CASSQDPGEKNIQYF. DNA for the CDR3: TGCGCCAGCAGCCAAGATCCGGGGGAGAAAAACATTCAGTACTTC.

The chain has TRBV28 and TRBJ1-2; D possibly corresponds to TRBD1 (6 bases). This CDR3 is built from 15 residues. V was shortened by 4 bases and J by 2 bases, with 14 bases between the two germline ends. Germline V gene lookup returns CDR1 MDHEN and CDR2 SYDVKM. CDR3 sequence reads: CASSWGQGRNYGYTF. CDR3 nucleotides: TGTGCCAGCAGTTGGGGCCAGGGGCGCAACTATGGCTACACCTTC.

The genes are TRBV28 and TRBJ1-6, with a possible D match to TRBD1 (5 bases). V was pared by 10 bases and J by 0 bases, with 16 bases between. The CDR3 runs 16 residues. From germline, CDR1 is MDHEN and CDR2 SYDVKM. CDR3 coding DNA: TGTGCCACCTCACCCACAGGTAGCTCCTATAATTCACCCCTCCACTTT. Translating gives CATSPTGSSYNSPLHF.

CDR3 sequence: CASSVARPRGPETSTDTQYF. The CDR3 nucleotides are TGTGCCAGCAGCGTAGCGCGACCAAGGGGGCCCGAAACTAGCACAGATACGCAGTATTTT. The chain recombines TRBV9 with TRBJ2-3; 7 bases line up with TRBD1. CDR1 is SGDLS and CDR2 is YYNGEE in the germline V gene. The CDR3 consists of 20 residues. The junction had 16 bases not matched to a gene; V was cut back by 0 bases and J by 0 bases.

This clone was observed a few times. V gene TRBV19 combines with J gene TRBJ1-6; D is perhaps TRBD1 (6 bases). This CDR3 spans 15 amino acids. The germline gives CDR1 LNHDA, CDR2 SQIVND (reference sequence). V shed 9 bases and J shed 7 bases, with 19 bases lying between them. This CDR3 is CASNQPGQSNSPLHF. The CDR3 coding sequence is TGTGCCAGCAATCAACCAGGACAGTCAAATTCACCCCTCCACTTT. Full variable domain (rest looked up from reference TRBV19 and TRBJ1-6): DGGITQSPKYLFRKEGQNVTLSCEQNLNHDAMYWYRQDPGQGLRLIYYSQIVNDFQKGDIAEGYSVSREKKESFPLTVTSAQKNPTAFYLCASNQPGQSNSPLHFGNGTRLTVT.

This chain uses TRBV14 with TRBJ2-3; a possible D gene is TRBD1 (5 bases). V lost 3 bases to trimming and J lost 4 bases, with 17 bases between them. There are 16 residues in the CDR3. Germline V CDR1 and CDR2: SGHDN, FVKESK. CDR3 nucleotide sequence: TGTGCCAGCAGCCACGACTGGACACCCTGGGCAGATACGCAGTATTTT. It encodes CASSHDWTPWADTQYF.

This CDR3 reads CASSVRGSNTGELFF. The DNA for the CDR3 is TGTGCCAGCAGCGTACGGGGGTCCAACACCGGGGAGCTGTTTTTT. The chain is built from TRBV9 and TRBJ2-2; D might be TRBD2 (6 bases). Germline CDR1 is SGDLS and CDR2 is YYNGEE. Trimming removed 1 base from V and 2 bases from J, with 9 bases in between. This CDR3 comprises 15 residues.

The CDR3 DNA is TGTGCCAGCAGAGGACGCCCGGGGGACGGGGAGCTGTTTTTT. Protein: CASRGRPGDGELFF. This chain links TRBV6-1 with TRBJ2-2; the D gene is possibly TRBD2 (6 bases). The CDR3 loop spans 14 amino acids. V was clipped by 6 bases and J by 7 bases, with 15 bases between them. In germline, CDR1 is MNHNS, CDR2 SASEGT.

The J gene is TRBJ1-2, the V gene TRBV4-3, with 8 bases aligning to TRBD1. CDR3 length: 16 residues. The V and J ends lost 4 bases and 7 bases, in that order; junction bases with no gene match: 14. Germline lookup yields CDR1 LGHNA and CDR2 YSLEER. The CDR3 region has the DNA TGCGCCAGCAGCCGATCCCCCGGGACAGGAGGGGGTGGCTACACCTTC. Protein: CASSRSPGTGGGGYTF.

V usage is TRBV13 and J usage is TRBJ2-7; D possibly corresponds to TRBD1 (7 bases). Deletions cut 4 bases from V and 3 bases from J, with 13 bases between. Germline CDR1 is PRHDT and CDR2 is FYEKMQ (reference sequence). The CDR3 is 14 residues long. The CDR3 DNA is TGTGCCAGCAGCTCGCAGGGGGGCCTCTACGAGCAGTACTTC. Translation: CASSSQGGLYEQYF.

The CDR3 sequence: CASSRPGGRAGQETQYF. The DNA for the CDR3 is TGTGCCAGCTCACGACCTGGGGGGAGAGCGGGCCAAGAGACCCAGTACTTC. V usage is TRBV18 and J usage is TRBJ2-5; D is possibly TRBD2 (6 bases). Trimming removed 4 bases at V and 1 base at J, with 19 bases between. CDR3 length: 17 residues. Germline V CDR1 and CDR2: KGHSH, LQKENI.

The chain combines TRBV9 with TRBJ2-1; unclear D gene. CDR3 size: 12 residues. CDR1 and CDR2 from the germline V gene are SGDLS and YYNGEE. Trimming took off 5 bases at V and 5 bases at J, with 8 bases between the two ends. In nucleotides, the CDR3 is TGTGCCAGCAGTGAGCAAGACAATGAGCAGTTCTTC. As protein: CASSEQDNEQFF.

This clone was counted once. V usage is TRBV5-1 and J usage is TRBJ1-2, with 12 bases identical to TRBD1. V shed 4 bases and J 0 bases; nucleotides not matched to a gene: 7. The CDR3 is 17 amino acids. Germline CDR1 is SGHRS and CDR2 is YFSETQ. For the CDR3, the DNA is TGCGCCAGCAGCCAGGGGACAGGGGGCCGAACTAACTATGGCTACACCTTC. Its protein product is CASSQGTGGRTNYGYTF. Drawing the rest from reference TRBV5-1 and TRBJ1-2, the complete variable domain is KAGVTQTPRYLIKTRGQQVTLSCSPISGHRSVSWYQQTPGQGLQFLFEYFSETQRNKGNFPGRFSGRQFSNSRSEMNVSTLELGDSALYLCASSQGTGGRTNYGYTFGSGTRLTVV.

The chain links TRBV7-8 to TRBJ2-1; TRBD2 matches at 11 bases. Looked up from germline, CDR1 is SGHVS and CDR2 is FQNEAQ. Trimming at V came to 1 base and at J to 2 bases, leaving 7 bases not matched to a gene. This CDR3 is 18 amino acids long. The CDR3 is CASSLVRYSGGAYNEQFF. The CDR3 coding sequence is TGTGCCAGCAGCTTAGTACGGTATAGCGGGGGGGCCTACAATGAGCAGTTCTTC.

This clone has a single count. The chain's CDR3 is CASSFRTSGGAGADTQYF. CDR3 DNA: TGTGCCAGCAGCTTCCGGACTAGCGGGGGGGCGGGGGCGGATACGCAGTATTTT. The chain links TRBV13 to TRBJ2-3; 15 bases fit TRBD2. J lost 6 bases, V lost 3 bases, and 10 bases had no gene match. This CDR3 spans 18 amino acids. Germline V gene lookup returns CDR1 PRHDT and CDR2 FYEKMQ (reference sequence).

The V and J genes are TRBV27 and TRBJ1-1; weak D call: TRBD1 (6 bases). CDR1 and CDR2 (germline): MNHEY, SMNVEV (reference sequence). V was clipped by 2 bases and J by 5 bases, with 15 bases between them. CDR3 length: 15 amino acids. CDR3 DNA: TGTGCCAGCAGTTTAGTTGGGGGCTGGGGAACTGAAGCTTTCTTT. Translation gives CASSLVGGWGTEAFF.

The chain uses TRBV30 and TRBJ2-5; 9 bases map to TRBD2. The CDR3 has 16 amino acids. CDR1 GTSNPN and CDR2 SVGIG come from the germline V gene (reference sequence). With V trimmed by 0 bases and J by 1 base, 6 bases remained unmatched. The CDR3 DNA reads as TGTGCCTGGAGTGTAGGGTGGCGGGGGGGCCAAGAGACCCAGTACTTC. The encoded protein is CAWSVGWRGGQETQYF.

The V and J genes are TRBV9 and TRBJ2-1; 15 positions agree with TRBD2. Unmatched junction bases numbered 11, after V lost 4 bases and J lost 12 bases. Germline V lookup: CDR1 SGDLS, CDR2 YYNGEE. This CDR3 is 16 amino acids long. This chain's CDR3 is CASSITGGLAGGGQFF. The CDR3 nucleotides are TGTGCCAGCAGCATCACGGGGGGACTAGCGGGGGGTGGGCAGTTCTTC.

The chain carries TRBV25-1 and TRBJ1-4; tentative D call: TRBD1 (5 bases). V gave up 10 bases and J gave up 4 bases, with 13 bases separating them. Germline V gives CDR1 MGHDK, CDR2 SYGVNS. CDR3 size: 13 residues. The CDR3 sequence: CATLDNNNEKLFF. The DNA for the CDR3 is TGTGCCACCTTGGACAACAATAATGAAAAACTGTTTTTT.

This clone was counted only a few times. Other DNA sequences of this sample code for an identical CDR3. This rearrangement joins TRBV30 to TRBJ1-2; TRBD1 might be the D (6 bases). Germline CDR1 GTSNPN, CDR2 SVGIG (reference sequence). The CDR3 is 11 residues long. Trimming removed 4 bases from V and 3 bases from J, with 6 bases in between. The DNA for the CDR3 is TGTGCCTGGACAGGGGACTATGGCTACACCTTC. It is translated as CAWTGDYGYTF.

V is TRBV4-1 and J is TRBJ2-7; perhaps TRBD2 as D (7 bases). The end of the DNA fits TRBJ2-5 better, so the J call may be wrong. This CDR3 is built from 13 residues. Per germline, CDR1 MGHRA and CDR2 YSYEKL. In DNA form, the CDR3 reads TGCGCCAGCAGCCGAGGGGGGGAAGAGACCCAGTACTTC. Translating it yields CASSRGGEETQYF.

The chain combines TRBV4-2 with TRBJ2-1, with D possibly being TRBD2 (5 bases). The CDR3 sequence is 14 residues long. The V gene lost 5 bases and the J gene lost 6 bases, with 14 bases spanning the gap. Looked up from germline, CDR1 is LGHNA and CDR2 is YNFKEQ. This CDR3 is CASSSLGSGNEQFF. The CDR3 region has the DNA TGTGCCAGCAGCTCACTAGGGAGTGGCAATGAGCAGTTCTTC.

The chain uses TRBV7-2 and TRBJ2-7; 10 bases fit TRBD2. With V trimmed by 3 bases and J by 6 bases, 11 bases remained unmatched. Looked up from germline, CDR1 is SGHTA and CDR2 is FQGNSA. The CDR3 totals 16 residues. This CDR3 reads CASSFSPSGGAIEQYF. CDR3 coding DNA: TGTGCCAGCAGCTTTAGCCCCAGCGGGGGGGCAATCGAGCAGTACTTC. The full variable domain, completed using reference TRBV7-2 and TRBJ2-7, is GAGVSQSPSNKVTEKGKDVELRCDPISGHTALYWYRQSLGQGLEFLIYFQGNSAPDKSGLPSDRFSAERTGGSVSTLTIQRTQQEDSAVYLCASSFSPSGGAIEQYFGPGTRLTVT.

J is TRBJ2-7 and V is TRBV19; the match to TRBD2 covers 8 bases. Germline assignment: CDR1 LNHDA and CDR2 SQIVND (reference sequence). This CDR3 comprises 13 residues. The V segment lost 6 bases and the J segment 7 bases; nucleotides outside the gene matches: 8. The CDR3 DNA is TGTGCCAGTAGGGGTAGCGGGGTACGGGAGCAGTACTTC. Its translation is CASRGSGVREQYF.